One and the same sample provided the 9 T cell receptor beta chains below, sequenced in a study of blood T cell repertoires in COVID-19. Assay: immunoSEQ multiplex PCR; the TCRdb copy retains only in-frame clones and omits some. This repertoire shows roughly 250,000 clones, approximately 89% found once; its top ten account for roughly 2.5%. Material: peripheral blood. These receptor sequences come from a woman between 50 and 59 years old with acute or convalescent COVID-19.

The V call is TRBV28, the J call TRBJ2-7, with 8 bases lining up with TRBD1. Germline CDR1 reads MDHEN; CDR2 reads SYDVKM. Trimming removed 6 bases from V and 2 bases from J; junction bases left unmatched: 9. The CDR3 runs 15 residues. CDR3 bases: TGTGCCAGCAGGCCCCCTCAGACAGGGGCCTACGAGCAGTACTTC. As protein: CASRPPQTGAYEQYF.

This chain uses TRBV7-2 with TRBJ2-1; no clear D. CDR3 length: 13 residues. V shed 2 bases and J shed 7 bases, with 9 bases lying between them. Looked up from germline, CDR1 is SGHTA and CDR2 is FQGNSA. CDR3 protein: CASSLYLGNEQFF. CDR3 sequence (DNA): TGTGCCAGCAGCTTATATCTCGGGAATGAGCAGTTCTTC.

This CDR3 is CASSLTSGPSYEQYF. DNA for the CDR3: TGTGCCAGCAGCTTGACTAGCGGGCCCTCCTACGAGCAGTACTTC. The rearrangement links TRBV7-3 to TRBJ2-7; 10 positions match TRBD2. The V and J ends lost 3 bases and 0 bases, in that order; junction bases with no gene match: 2. Germline-derived CDR1 and CDR2 are SGHTA and FQGTGA. This CDR3 contains 15 residues.

The J gene is TRBJ1-2, the V gene TRBV20-1; D is unresolved. Germline V gene lookup returns CDR1 DFQATT and CDR2 SNEGSKA (reference sequence). The CDR3 runs 11 residues. For the CDR3, the DNA is TGCAGCGCCGAGGCAAACTATGGCTACACCTTC. Its translation: CSAEANYGYTF.

V usage is TRBV9 and J usage is TRBJ1-1; D perhaps matches TRBD1 (5 bases). Germline lookup yields CDR1 SGDLS and CDR2 YYNGEE. The V end was cut by 4 bases, the J end by 0 bases, with 10 bases between. This CDR3 contains 14 residues. CDR3 region: CASSPRQLNTEAFF. The CDR3 region has the DNA TGTGCCAGCAGCCCCCGACAGTTGAACACTGAAGCTTTCTTT. Together with reference TRBV9 and TRBJ1-1, the CDR3 gives the full variable domain: DSGVTQTPKHLITATGQRVTLRCSPRSGDLSVYWYQQSLDQGLQFLIQYYNGEERAKGNILERFSAQQFPDLHSELNLSSLELGDSALYFCASSPRQLNTEAFFGQGTRLTVV.

The chain uses TRBV11-3 and TRBJ2-5; possible D gene TRBD1, 6 bases. Germline values: CDR1 SGHNT, CDR2 YENEEA. This CDR3 comprises 13 residues. V lost 11 bases and J lost 5, with 18 bases in between. The CDR3 region is CASNQGTGETQYF. CDR3 sequence (DNA): TGTGCCTCCAACCAGGGGACGGGGGAGACCCAGTACTTC. Filled out from reference TRBV11-3 and TRBJ2-5, the complete variable domain reads EAGVVQSPRYKIIEKKQPVAFWCNPISGHNTLYWYLQNLGQGPELLIRYENEEAVDDSQLPKDRFSAERLKGVDSTLKIQPAELGDSAVYLCASNQGTGETQYFGPGTRLLVL.

This chain uses TRBV7-9 with TRBJ1-4; 7 positions match TRBD1. CDR1 and CDR2 from the germline V gene are SEHNR and FQNEAQ (reference sequence). V was clipped by 3 bases and J by 14 bases; unmatched bases: 9. This CDR3 comprises 13 residues. CDR3 sequence: CASSFIGDSGLFF. The CDR3 nucleotides are TGTGCCAGCAGCTTTATTGGGGACAGCGGGCTGTTTTTT.

This clone came up a few times. This rearrangement joins TRBV19 to TRBJ2-7; D not certain. The germline gives CDR1 LNHDA, CDR2 SQIVND (reference sequence). The CDR3 is 12 residues long. The ends were cut back, 8 bases at V and 4 bases at J, with 12 bases in the middle. CDR3 nucleotides: TGTGCCAGTCAGGCGCGAAGTTACGAGCAGTACTTC. Amino acid sequence: CASQARSYEQYF.

This rearrangement joins TRBV29-1 to TRBJ2-7; 11 bases match TRBD2. The junction had 8 bases not matched to a gene; V was cut back by 4 bases and J by 9 bases. Germline V gene sequence: CDR1 SQVTM, CDR2 ANQGSEA. The CDR3 has 13 amino acids. CDR3 in DNA: TGCAGCGTTGGGACTAGCGGGTATTCTCGGCAGTACTTC. Its translation is CSVGTSGYSRQYF.